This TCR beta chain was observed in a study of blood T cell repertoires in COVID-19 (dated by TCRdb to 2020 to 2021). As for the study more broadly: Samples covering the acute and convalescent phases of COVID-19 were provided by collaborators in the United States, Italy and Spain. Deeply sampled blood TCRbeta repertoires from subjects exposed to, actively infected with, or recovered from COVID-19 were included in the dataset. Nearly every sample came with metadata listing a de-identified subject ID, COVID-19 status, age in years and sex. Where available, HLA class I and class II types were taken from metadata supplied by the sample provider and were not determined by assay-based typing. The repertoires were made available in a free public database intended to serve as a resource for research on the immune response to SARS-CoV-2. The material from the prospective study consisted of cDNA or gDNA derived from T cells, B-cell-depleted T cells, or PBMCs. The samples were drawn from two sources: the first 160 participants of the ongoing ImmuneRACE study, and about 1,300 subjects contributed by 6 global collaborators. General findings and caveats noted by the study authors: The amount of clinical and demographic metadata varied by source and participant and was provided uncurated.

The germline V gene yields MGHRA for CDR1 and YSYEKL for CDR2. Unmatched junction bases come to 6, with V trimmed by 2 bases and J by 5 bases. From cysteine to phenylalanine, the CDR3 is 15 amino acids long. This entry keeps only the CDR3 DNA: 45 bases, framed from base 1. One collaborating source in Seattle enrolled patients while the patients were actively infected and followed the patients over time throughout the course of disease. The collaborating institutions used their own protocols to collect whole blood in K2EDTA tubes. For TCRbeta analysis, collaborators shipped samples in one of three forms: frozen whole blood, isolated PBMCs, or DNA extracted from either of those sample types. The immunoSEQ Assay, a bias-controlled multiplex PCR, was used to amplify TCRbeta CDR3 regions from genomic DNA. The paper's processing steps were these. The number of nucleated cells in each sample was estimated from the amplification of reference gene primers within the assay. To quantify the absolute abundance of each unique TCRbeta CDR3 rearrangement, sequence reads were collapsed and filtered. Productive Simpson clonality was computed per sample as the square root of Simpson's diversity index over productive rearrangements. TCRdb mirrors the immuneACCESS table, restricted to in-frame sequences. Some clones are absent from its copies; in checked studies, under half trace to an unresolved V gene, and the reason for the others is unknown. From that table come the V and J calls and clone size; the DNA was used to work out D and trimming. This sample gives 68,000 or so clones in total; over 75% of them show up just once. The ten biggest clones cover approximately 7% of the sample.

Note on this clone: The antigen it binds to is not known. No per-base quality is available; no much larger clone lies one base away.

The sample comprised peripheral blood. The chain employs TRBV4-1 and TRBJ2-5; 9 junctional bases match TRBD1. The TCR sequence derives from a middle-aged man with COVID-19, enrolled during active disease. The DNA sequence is TGCGCCAGCAGCCAATCGGGACAGGGTCTGGAGACCCAGTACTTC. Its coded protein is CASSQSGQGLETQYF.